The clone carrying this T cell receptor beta chain was observed a single time. No antigen is known for it. The data are from a study of T cells in tumors after PD-1 blockade. The study's findings and limits: Peripheral recruitment is suggested, as some novel exhausted tumor clones were in pre-treatment blood.

Using immunoSEQ multiplex PCR, the repertoire was profiled, and TCRdb retains in-frame clones only, with some absent. Seen here are more than 50,000 clones, 74% observed once, and the top ten hold approximately 4.5%. Germline V gene sequence: CDR1 MNHNY, CDR2 SVGAGI (reference sequence). The CDR3 runs 15 residues. V shed 7 bases, J shed 4 bases, and the junction held 13 bases outside the gene matches. The chain carries TRBV6-6 and TRBJ2-7; 7 bases fit TRBD2. The specimen was PBMCs, collected after anti-PD-1 treatment. This TCR came from a human donor with basal cell carcinoma. For the CDR3, the DNA is TGTGCCAGCATTTCCAACCTAAGGGAGGGGTACGAGCAGTACTTC. It translates to CASISNLREGYEQYF.